These T cell receptor beta chains were read from a single sample in a study of T-cell memory formation after mild COVID-19. MiXCR, run by TCRdb on the 5' RACE reads, gives a single entry per CDR3 protein. The sample yields about 450,000 distinct CDR3 sequences, around a quarter seen once. The sequenced sample consisted of PBMCs or a T cell subset sorted from them (not recorded which). The source is an adult woman who had mild COVID-19 (a few samples of this study predate the infection). Cell type and time point are not known. CDR3s include the opening cysteine and the closing phenylalanine or tryptophan. The D gene is left open where the match is weak. The listing skips clone size in some rows; elsewhere it reads once, few, many or a size class.

d_call clone_size j_call v_call cdr3_nt cdr3_aa
TRBD1 many TRBJ2-5 TRBV24-1 TGTGCCACCAGTGGCGGAAGGTCAGGGACAGGGCAAGAGACCCAGTACTTC CATSGGRSGTGQETQYF
TRBD2 few TRBJ2-7 TRBV24-1 TGTGCCACTAGCGGGGGGACCTACGAGCAGTACTTC CATSGGTYEQYF
. few TRBJ2-3 TRBV20-1 TGCAGTGCTCCCGGGGGGCCGAGCGAATACACAGATACGCAGTATTTT CSAPGGPSEYTDTQYF
TRBD2 once TRBJ2-3 TRBV6-5 TGTGCCAGCAGCCCCCCAGCGGGGAGGGTCCATGATACGCAGTATTTT CASSPPAGRVHDTQYF
. few TRBJ2-2 TRBV5-4 TGTGCCAGCAGCTTATCAACTAGCAATGGGGAGCTGTTTTTT CASSLSTSNGELFF
TRBD1 few TRBJ2-7 TRBV5-5 TGTGCCAGCAGCTTGGCCTCAAGACAGGGAAGCTCCTACGAGCAGTACTTC CASSLASRQGSSYEQYF
TRBD2 many TRBJ2-1 TRBV7-3 TGTGCCAGCAGTTTTAGCGGGGGGTCCTACAATGAGCAGTTCTTC CASSFSGGSYNEQFF
. . TRBJ2-5 TRBV5-1 TGCGCCAGCAGCCAAGGAGACCAAGAGACCCAGTACTTC CASSQGDQETQYF
TRBD1 . TRBJ1-2 TRBV29-1 TGCAGCGTTCGAGGACAGGGGGCAAATGGCTACACCTTC CSVRGQGANGYTF
TRBD1 . TRBJ2-7 TRBV12-5 TGTGCTAGTGGTTTGGTAGTGGGGACAGGCTCCTACGAGCAGTACTTC CASGLVVGTGSYEQYF
TRBD2 . TRBJ2-1 TRBV7-3 TGTGCCAGCAGCCTGGGACTAGCGGGAGGGCCGTACAATGAGCAGTTCTTC CASSLGLAGGPYNEQFF
TRBD1 few TRBJ2-1 TRBV4-2 TGTGCCAGCAGCCCATACCGGGACAGGGCCACTGATGAGCAGTTCTTC CASSPYRDRATDEQFF
. . TRBJ2-7 TRBV5-4 TGTGCCAGCAGCTTGGGGGGACGACTCGTGGAGCAGTACTTC CASSLGGRLVEQYF
. . TRBJ1-4 TRBV5-1 TGCGCCAGCAGCTTGTACAATCTGGAAGAAAAACTGTTTTTT CASSLYNLEEKLFF
. . TRBJ2-3 TRBV4-2 TGTGCCAGCAGCCCCCTTGCAAGCGTATCCCGTCTCAGCACAGATACGCAGTATTTT CASSPLASVSRLSTDTQYF
TRBD1 . TRBJ1-4 TRBV4-2 TGTGCCAGCAGCCAAGATCGGAGTGGACAGGGAGGAGAAAAACTGTTTTTT CASSQDRSGQGGEKLFF
. few TRBJ2-3 TRBV7-3 TGTGCCAGCAGCGAGGGGTCTAGCGTTAATACGCAGTATTTT CASSEGSSVNTQYF
. few TRBJ2-7 TRBV10-3 TGTGCCATCAGTGAGTCGGCCGGGACGGTGACAGGCTCCGTATACGAGCAGTACTTC CAISESAGTVTGSVYEQYF
. few TRBJ1-2 TRBV5-6 TGTGCCAGCAGCGCGGGGCCTTCAGCTAACTATGGCTACACCTTC CASSAGPSANYGYTF
. . TRBJ2-6 TRBV6-6 TGTGCCAGCGCCCAGGGGTCCGGGGCCAACGTCCTGACTTTC CASAQGSGANVLTF
. few TRBJ2-1 TRBV30 TGTGCCTGGAGTGTAGGTTCTAGAGGGGAGCAGTTCTTC CAWSVGSRGEQFF
. few TRBJ2-4 TRBV6-1 TGTGCCAGCAGTGAACGACAGACAGCCAAAAACATTCAGTACTTC CASSERQTAKNIQYF
. many TRBJ1-2 TRBV6-5 TGTGCCAGCAGTTACGGAGGCAACGGGCCGATCTATGGCTACACCTTC CASSYGGNGPIYGYTF
TRBD1 few TRBJ2-5 TRBV5-1 TGCGCCAGCAGCATGGGACAGGGTCAAGAGACCCAGTACTTC CASSMGQGQETQYF
. . TRBJ2-5 TRBV20-1 TGCAGTGCTCCAGAGGGTAGCGGAGAGACCCAGTACTTC CSAPEGSGETQYF
. . TRBJ2-1 TRBV20-1 TGCAGTGCTCGAAGACCGCAGGGCACGAATGAGCAGTTCTTC CSARRPQGTNEQFF
. many TRBJ1-5 TRBV7-3 TGTGCCAGCAGCTTGGCCGTCCAGGGGAAACCCTCATATAGGCAGCCCCAGCATTTT CASSLAVQGKPSYRQPQHF
TRBD2 few TRBJ2-5 TRBV4-2 TGTGCGTCCCGGTTGGTAGCGGGTGGAGAGACCCAGTACTTC CASRLVAGGETQYF
. once TRBJ1-1 TRBV3-1 TGTGCCAGCAGCTCTCGGGCCCTGACGAACACTGAAGCTTTCTTT CASSSRALTNTEAFF
TRBD2 . TRBJ2-3 TRBV7-8 TGTGCCACTTGGGGGATAGCGGGAGGCACAGATACGCAGTATTTT CATWGIAGGTDTQYF
. . TRBJ2-7 TRBV7-6 TGTGCCAGCAGCCGTACGGCCACCTACGAGCAGTACTTC CASSRTATYEQYF
. . TRBJ2-1 TRBV16 TGTGCCAGCAGCCAAGGATTGGCTAGGGTCACCAATGAGCAGTTCTTC CASSQGLARVTNEQFF
. . TRBJ2-5 TRBV5-6 TGTGCCAGCAGCTTGTCTCAGGGGGGACGTAAAGAGACCCAGTACTTC CASSLSQGGRKETQYF
. . TRBJ1-2 TRBV7-2 TGTGCCAGCAGCTCTGTGCCAGGGTCCCTCTATGGCTACACCTTC CASSSVPGSLYGYTF
. . TRBJ2-5 TRBV5-1 TGCGCCAGCAGCCGGGACACTGAAGAGACCCAGTACTTC CASSRDTEETQYF
. . TRBJ2-3 TRBV3-1 TGTGCCAGCAGCCCATCACCCGGGGGCGAAGATACGCAGTATTTT CASSPSPGGEDTQYF